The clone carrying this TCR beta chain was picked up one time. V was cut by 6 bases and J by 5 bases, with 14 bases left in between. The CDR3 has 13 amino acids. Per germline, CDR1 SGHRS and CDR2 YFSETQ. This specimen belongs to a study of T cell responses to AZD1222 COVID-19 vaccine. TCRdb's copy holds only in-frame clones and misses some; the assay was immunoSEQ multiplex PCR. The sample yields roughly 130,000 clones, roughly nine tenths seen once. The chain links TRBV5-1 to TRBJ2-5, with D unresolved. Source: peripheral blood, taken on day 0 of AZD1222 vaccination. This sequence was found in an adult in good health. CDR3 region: CASTPEPGETQYF. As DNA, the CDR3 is TGCGCCAGCACCCCTGAACCCGGGGAGACCCAGTACTTC.